The 21 T cell receptor beta chains below all came from one sample that was sequenced in a study of blood T cell repertoires in COVID-19 (dated by TCRdb to 2020 to 2022). Library preparation used the immunoSEQ multiplex PCR assay. TCRdb retrieved this table from immuneACCESS and kept in-frame rearrangements only. Not all clones are present; in checked studies, unresolved V genes account for under half, and no reason is known for the remainder. The sample yields about 480,000 clones; 75% to 90% were counted once. Jointly, the top ten make up approximately 8% of the sample. The specimen sequenced was PBMCs or T cells enriched from blood (not recorded which). All receptors derive from a woman aged 60-75 years who had recovered from COVID-19.

The rearrangement joins TRBV11-3 to TRBJ1-1; D unclear. Germline CDR1 SGHNT, CDR2 YENEEA. This CDR3 comprises 13 residues. Trimming took 3 bases from V and 3 from J, leaving 8 bases between them. CDR3 amino acids: CASSLVRDTEAFF. In DNA form, the CDR3 reads TGTGCCAGCAGCTTGGTGCGAGACACTGAAGCTTTCTTT.

The chain uses TRBV2 and TRBJ1-2, with a tentative D call TRBD1 (6 bases). V gave up 10 bases and J gave up 8 bases, with 23 bases separating them. The CDR3 extends over 14 amino acids. The V gene's germline CDR1 is SNHLY and CDR2 FYNNEI. CDR3 sequence (DNA): TGTGCCACCCTCTTTGAACTCACAGGGCACGGCTACACCTTC. This gives the protein CATLFELTGHGYTF.

CDR3 coding DNA: TGTGCCAGCTCCAGGATCGGGGGGGAGACCCAGTACTTC. Amino acid sequence: CASSRIGGETQYF. This sequence joins TRBV18 and TRBJ2-5, with 7 bases fitting TRBD2. This CDR3 comprises 13 residues. V shed 6 bases and J 5 bases; nucleotides not matched to a gene: 6. Germline CDR1 reads KGHSH; CDR2 reads LQKENI. The full variable domain, rest sourced from reference TRBV18 and TRBJ2-5, is NAGVMQNPRHLVRRRGQEARLRCSPMKGHSHVYWYRQLPEEGLKFMVYLQKENIIDESGMPKERFSAEFPKEGPSILRIQQVVRGDSAAYFCASSRIGGETQYFGPGTRLLVL.

This clone was observed a single time. The rearrangement uses TRBV9 and TRBJ2-2; D gene uncertain. V was cut by 3 bases and J by 2 bases, with 8 bases left in between. CDR1 and CDR2 from the germline V gene are SGDLS and YYNGEE. CDR3 length: 14 amino acids. CDR3 in DNA: TGTGCCAGCAGCGGGGCCGTTAACACCGGGGAGCTGTTTTTT. Amino acid sequence: CASSGAVNTGELFF.

V is TRBV12-5 and J is TRBJ2-5; maybe TRBD2 (5 bases). The CDR3 runs to 16 residues. V lost 1 base to trimming and J lost 0 bases, with 12 bases between them. CDR1 is LGHNT and CDR2 is FRNRAP in the germline V gene. The CDR3 region has the DNA TGTGCTAGTGGTTTGGGGGAGATTCGGTACCAAGAGACCCAGTACTTC. Protein sequence: CASGLGEIRYQETQYF.

The chain employs TRBV24-1 and TRBJ2-2; D is possibly TRBD1 (5 bases). V was cut by 6 bases and J by 2 bases, with 9 bases left in between. The germline V gene encodes CDR1 KGHDR and CDR2 SFDVKD. This CDR3 spans 14 amino acids. The CDR3 DNA sequence: TGTGCCACCAGTCAGGGATCCAACACCGGGGAGCTGTTTTTT. It translates to CATSQGSNTGELFF.

The count of this clone is one. V and J are TRBV11-3 and TRBJ1-1, with D maybe TRBD1 (5 bases). The CDR3 covers 16 residues. V was trimmed by 1 base and J by 0 bases, leaving 12 bases between them. Per the germline V gene, CDR1 is SGHNT and CDR2 is YENEEA. In DNA, the CDR3 is TGTGCCAGCAGCTTAGGAAGGCGGGGGATGAACACTGAAGCTTTCTTT. This gives the protein CASSLGRRGMNTEAFF.

The chain combines TRBV7-9 with TRBJ1-2; possible D gene TRBD1, 5 bases. This CDR3 is 11 amino acids long. Trimming stripped 2 bases from V and 10 bases from J, with 8 bases between. CDR1 and CDR2 (germline): SEHNR, FQNEAQ (reference sequence). In DNA form, the CDR3 reads TGTGCCAGCAGCTTAAGGGGTGACTACACCTTC. Residues: CASSLRGDYTF.

The V call is TRBV10-3, the J call TRBJ2-5; 7 positions match TRBD1. Trimming cost V 2 bases and J 5 bases; bases outside gene matches: 17. The CDR3 extends over 18 amino acids. Per germline, CDR1 ENHRY and CDR2 SYGVKD. CDR3 DNA: TGTGCCATCAGTGAGGAGGTACAGGGGTTGGTCGTTGGGGAGACCCAGTACTTC. Translated, it gives CAISEEVQGLVVGETQYF.

The chain uses TRBV15 and TRBJ1-2; 8 bases are shared with TRBD1. This CDR3 comprises 20 residues. Per germline, CDR1 LNHNV and CDR2 YYDKDF (reference sequence). J gave up 2 bases and V 0 bases, and 17 bases lay outside the gene matches. CDR3 region: CATSRDRNGGRGRINYGYTF. DNA of the CDR3: TGTGCCACCAGCAGAGATCGCAATGGGGGCAGGGGGCGAATAAACTATGGCTACACCTTC. Combining the CDR3 with reference TRBV15 and TRBJ1-2 gives the whole variable domain DAMVIQNPRYQVTQFGKPVTLSCSQTLNHNVMYWYQQKSSQAPKLLFHYYDKDFNNEADTPDNFQSRRPNTSFCFLDIRSPGLGDTAMYLCATSRDRNGGRGRINYGYTFGSGTRLTVV.

The chain couples TRBV5-1 to TRBJ1-2; 9 positions match TRBD1. The CDR3 is made up of 16 amino acids. CDR1 is SGHRS, CDR2 YFSETQ, per germline. The junction had 9 bases not matched to a gene; V was cut back by 2 bases and J by 4 bases. As DNA, the CDR3 is TGCGCCAGCAGCTTAACCGGGACAGGGACCCTCTATGGCTACACCTTC. It is translated as CASSLTGTGTLYGYTF. The variable domain in full, with the rest retrieved from reference TRBV5-1 and TRBJ1-2, is KAGVTQTPRYLIKTRGQQVTLSCSPISGHRSVSWYQQTPGQGLQFLFEYFSETQRNKGNFPGRFSGRQFSNSRSEMNVSTLELGDSALYLCASSLTGTGTLYGYTFGSGTRLTVV.

CDR3 region: CATSDTTGSGNTIYF. CDR3 DNA sequence: TGTGCCACCAGTGATACGACAGGGTCTGGAAACACCATATATTTT. This chain connects TRBV24-1 to TRBJ1-3, with TRBD1 matching over 7 bases. The CDR3 totals 15 residues. Germline CDR1 KGHDR, CDR2 SFDVKD. J was trimmed by 1 base and V by 3 bases; bases with no gene match: 2.

This chain uses TRBV5-1 with TRBJ2-3; the match to TRBD2 covers 8 bases. The CDR3 loop spans 15 amino acids. Germline CDR1 SGHRS, CDR2 YFSETQ. J gave up 2 bases and V 1 base, and 3 bases lay outside the gene matches. The CDR3 loop is CASSLLRGATDTQYF. The CDR3 nucleotides are TGCGCCAGCAGCTTGCTGCGGGGGGCCACAGATACGCAGTATTTT.

The chain combines TRBV9 with TRBJ2-3, with a tentative D call TRBD2 (6 bases). The V gene's germline CDR1 is SGDLS and CDR2 YYNGEE. V was pared by 0 bases and J by 6 bases, with 11 bases between. This CDR3 comprises 14 residues. The CDR3, as DNA: TGTGCCAGCAGCGTAGTTGCACTAGCCGATACGCAGTATTTT. This codes for CASSVVALADTQYF.

The gene calls are TRBV5-5 and TRBJ2-1; D ambiguous. The CDR3 runs to 18 residues. Germline-derived CDR1 and CDR2 are SGHKS and YYEKEE (reference sequence). The ends were cut back, 5 bases at V and 7 bases at J, with 28 bases in the middle. This CDR3 reads CASRPYSQQVATSNEQFF. In DNA, the CDR3 is TGTGCCAGCAGACCTTACTCCCAGCAGGTTGCTACTTCTAATGAGCAGTTCTTC. The entire variable domain, with the rest obtained from reference TRBV5-5 and TRBJ2-1, is as follows: DAGVTQSPTHLIKTRGQQVTLRCSPISGHKSVSWYQQVLGQGPQFIFQYYEKEERGRGNFPDRFSARQFPNYSSELNVNALLLGDSALYLCASRPYSQQVATSNEQFFGPGTRLTVL.

V and J are TRBV2 and TRBJ1-3; no reliable D call. V gave up 5 bases and J gave up 1 base, with 9 bases separating them. Germline CDR1 reads SNHLY; CDR2 reads FYNNEI. This CDR3 contains 14 residues. CDR3 region: CASSFGDSGNTIYF. Written as DNA, the CDR3 is TGTGCCAGCAGTTTCGGGGATTCTGGAAACACCATATATTTT.

The gene calls are TRBV25-1 and TRBJ1-1; a weak D match, TRBD1 (5 bases). V was shortened by 0 bases and J by 5 bases, with 7 bases between the two germline ends. Germline V CDR1 and CDR2: MGHDK, SYGVNS. The CDR3 is made up of 13 amino acids. The CDR3: CASSEYRGTEAFF. CDR3 DNA: TGTGCCAGCAGTGAATATCGGGGGACTGAAGCTTTCTTT.

The genes are TRBV6-2 or TRBV6-3 and TRBJ1-2; 8 bases align to TRBD1. CDR3 length: 15 amino acids. J was trimmed by 6 bases and V by 4 bases; bases with no gene match: 10. Germline CDR1 MNHEY, CDR2 SVGEGT. CDR3 nucleotide sequence: TGTGCCAGCAGTTTCTCTATTCAGGGGGCTGATGGCTACACCTTC. Residues: CASSFSIQGADGYTF.

This clone has a single count. This rearrangement joins TRBV3-1 (or the pseudogene TRBV3-2) to TRBJ1-2, with a tentative D call TRBD1 (6 bases). Germline CDR1 LGHDT, CDR2 YNNKEL (reference sequence). V was trimmed by 3 bases and J by 8 bases, leaving 13 bases between them. The CDR3 spans 13 residues. This CDR3 reads CASSQDTGSGYTF. CDR3 nucleotides: TGTGCCAGCAGCCAGGATACAGGGTCCGGCTACACCTTC.

This sequence joins TRBV29-1 and TRBJ2-5; 8 nucleotides line up with TRBD1. The germline V gene has CDR1 SQVTM and CDR2 ANQGSEA. This CDR3 contains 14 residues. J lost 1 base, V lost 8 bases, and 9 bases had no gene match. The CDR3 region has the DNA TGCAGCTTCAGGGGGCCCATGATCCAAGAGACCCAGTACTTC. This sequence encodes CSFRGPMIQETQYF.

CDR3: CASSYGGPAYEQYF. CDR3 in DNA: TGTGCCAGCAGTTATGGTGGCCCAGCCTACGAGCAGTACTTC. This chain uses TRBV6-5 with TRBJ2-7; D not certain. The CDR3 extends over 14 amino acids. Germline CDR1 MNHEY, CDR2 SVGAGI. V lost 3 bases, J lost 2 bases, and 11 bases lay in between.